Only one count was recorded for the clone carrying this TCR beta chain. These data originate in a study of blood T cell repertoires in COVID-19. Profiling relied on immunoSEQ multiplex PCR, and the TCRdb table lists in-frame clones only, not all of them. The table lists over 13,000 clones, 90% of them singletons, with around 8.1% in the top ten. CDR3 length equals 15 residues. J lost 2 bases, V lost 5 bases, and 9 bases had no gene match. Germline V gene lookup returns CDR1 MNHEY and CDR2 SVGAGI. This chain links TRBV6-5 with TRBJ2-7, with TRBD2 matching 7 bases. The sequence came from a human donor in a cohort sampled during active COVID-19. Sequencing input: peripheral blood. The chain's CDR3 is CASSLLTGGTYEQYF. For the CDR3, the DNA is TGTGCCAGCAGTCTCCTAACGGGGGGAACCTACGAGCAGTACTTC.